This T cell receptor beta chain was identified in a study of T cells in Graves' hyperthyroidism and ophthalmopathy. The germline V gene has CDR1 SGHVS and CDR2 FQNEAQ. J was trimmed by 4 bases and V by 5 bases; bases with no gene match: 7. The CDR3 is made up of 17 amino acids. TCR beta CDR3 regions were amplified from RNA. An initial round of RT-PCR targeting the TCR CDR3 relied on the HTBI primer set. TCRdb reanalysed the multiplex PCR reads using MiXCR and keeps one entry per CDR3 protein. The data show under 750,000 distinct CDR3 sequences, 18% seen once. Fresh peripheral blood, more than 8 ml of it, supplied the PBMCs. This clonotype has more than one count but fewer than ten.

The TCR was taken from a woman between 50 and 59 years old with Graves' hyperthyroidism that later progressed to Graves' ophthalmopathy. This chain links TRBV7-8 with TRBJ2-2; the match to TRBD2 covers 13 bases. Source material: blood. The CDR3 nucleotides are TGTGCCAGCAGCATGCTACTAGCGGGGGGGCTCACCGGGGAGCTGTTTTTT. Translating gives CASSMLLAGGLTGELFF.